These 10 T cell receptor beta chains were sequenced from one sample in a study of neurological immune-mediated disorders. One entry per CDR3 protein, called by TCRdb with MiXCR from the 5' RACE reads. Among about 82,000 distinct CDR3 sequences, around 2.6% were seen once, and the ten largest hold 1.1%. The sequenced material came from PBMCs. The origin of the receptors is a woman in her twenties or thirties with multiple sclerosis.

CDR3 residues: CASSQEITDTQYF. CDR3 sequence (DNA): TGCGCCAGCTCGCAGGAGATCACAGATACGCAGTATTTT. The chain employs TRBV5-1 and TRBJ2-3; D is unresolved. V lost 7 bases and J lost 2, with 11 bases in between. CDR1 is SGHRS, CDR2 YFSETQ, per germline. The CDR3 spans 13 residues. The full variable domain, its missing parts supplied by reference TRBV5-1 and TRBJ2-3, is KAGVTQTPRYLIKTRGQQVTLSCSPISGHRSVSWYQQTPGQGLQFLFEYFSETQRNKGNFPGRFSGRQFSNSRSEMNVSTLELGDSALYLCASSQEITDTQYFGPGTRLTVL.

This clonotype has a count of ten or more. The chain recombines TRBV7-9 with TRBJ1-2; D call uncertain. Germline CDR1 and CDR2: SEHNR and FQNEAQ (reference sequence). The V end lost 2 bases, the J end lost 2 bases, and 9 bases lay between the germline ends. The CDR3 consists of 14 residues. The CDR3 bases are TGTGCCAGCAGCTTAACTTCGGCAAACTATGGCTACACCTTC. This codes for CASSLTSANYGYTF.

The table lists this clonotype with many counts. The rearrangement uses TRBV20-1 and TRBJ2-7; D possibly corresponds to TRBD2 (6 bases). Trimming took off 5 bases at V and 4 bases at J, with 18 bases between the two ends. The CDR3 has 14 residues. The germline CDR1 and CDR2 sequences are DFQATT and SNEGSKA (reference sequence). The CDR3: CSASTTSSGYEQYF. The DNA for the CDR3 is TGCAGTGCTTCCACCACTAGCAGCGGGTACGAGCAGTACTTC.

This clonotype was seen at least ten times. The chain joins TRBV10-3 to TRBJ2-7, with no clear D. Trimming took 2 bases from V and 0 from J, leaving 8 bases between them. This CDR3 region has 14 residues. Per the germline V gene, CDR1 is ENHRY and CDR2 is SYGVKD. CDR3 sequence (DNA): TGTGCCATCAGTGAGGGCCGAAGCTCCTACGAGCAGTACTTC. Translated, it gives CAISEGRSSYEQYF.

This clonotype was found many times. The chain recombines TRBV29-1 with TRBJ2-2; D unresolved. Germline assignment: CDR1 SQVTM and CDR2 ANQGSEA. The length of the CDR3 is 14 residues. V gave up 5 bases and J gave up 5 bases, with 15 bases separating them. The DNA for the CDR3 is TGCAGCGTTCCCGGGCCTGGGATGACCGGGGAGCTGTTTTTT. It specifies CSVPGPGMTGELFF.

There are many counts of this clonotype. This chain links TRBV20-1 with TRBJ1-1, with a tentative D call TRBD1 (5 bases). V dropped 2 bases and J dropped 1 base, with 14 bases sitting between them. Per germline, CDR1 DFQATT and CDR2 SNEGSKA (reference sequence). The CDR3 consists of 15 residues. In nucleotides, the CDR3 is TGCAGTGCTAGACAGCAGGGCCACGGGAACACTGAAGCTTTCTTT. Its protein product is CSARQQGHGNTEAFF.

Turning to this clonotype: As the CDR3 is not closed by the conserved phenylalanine or tryptophan, this likely results from a read error. CDR3 sequence reads: CASSLQGRIAEAFN. CDR3 nucleotides: TGTGCCAGCAGTTTACAGGGAAGGATCGCTGAAGCTTTCAAT. The V call is TRBV27, the J call TRBJ1-1; maybe TRBD1 (5 bases). The germline V and J ends were trimmed by 2 bases and 6 bases, with 13 bases remaining between them. Germline V CDR1 and CDR2: MNHEY, SMNVEV (reference sequence). The CDR3 length is 14 residues.

Many counts were recorded for this clonotype. The V call is TRBV6-2 or TRBV6-3, the J call TRBJ2-1, with D maybe TRBD2 (5 bases). V lost 6 bases and J 0 bases, leaving 9 bases between the germline ends. The CDR3 spans 14 residues. The germline CDR1 and CDR2 sequences are MNHEY and SVGEGT. The DNA of the CDR3 is TGTGCCAGCAGCCAGGAGGTCTCCTACAATGAGCAGTTCTTC. The encoded protein is CASSQEVSYNEQFF.

This clonotype was detected many times. The rearrangement links TRBV12-3 or TRBV12-4 to TRBJ2-1, with TRBD2 matching 9 bases. The CDR3 runs 14 residues. With 2 bases clipped from V and 9 bases from J, the junction kept 5 bases outside the gene matches. CDR3 DNA: TGTGCCAGCAGTTTATTAGGCGGGAGGGGTGAGCAGTTCTTC. Translating it yields CASSLLGGRGEQFF.

There are many counts of this clonotype. The V call is TRBV12-3 or TRBV12-4, the J call TRBJ2-2, with D possibly matching TRBD2 (6 bases). The CDR3 is 15 residues long. V lost 3 bases, J lost 4 bases, and 12 bases lay in between. CDR3 in DNA: TGTGCCAGCAGTTTCGGCGGGGCGGGCACCGGGGAGCTGTTTTTT. Translation: CASSFGGAGTGELFF.